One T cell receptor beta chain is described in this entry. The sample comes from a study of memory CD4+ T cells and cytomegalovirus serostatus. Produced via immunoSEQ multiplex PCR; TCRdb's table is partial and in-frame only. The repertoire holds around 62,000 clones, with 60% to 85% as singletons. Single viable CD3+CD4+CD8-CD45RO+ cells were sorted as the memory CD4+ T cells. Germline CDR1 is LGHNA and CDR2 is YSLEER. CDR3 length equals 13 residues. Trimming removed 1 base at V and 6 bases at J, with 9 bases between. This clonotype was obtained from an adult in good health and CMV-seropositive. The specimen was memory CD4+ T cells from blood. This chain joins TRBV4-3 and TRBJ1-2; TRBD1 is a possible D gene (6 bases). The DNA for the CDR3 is TGCGCCAGCAGCCAAGTGCAGGGGAATGGCTACACCTTC. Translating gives CASSQVQGNGYTF.